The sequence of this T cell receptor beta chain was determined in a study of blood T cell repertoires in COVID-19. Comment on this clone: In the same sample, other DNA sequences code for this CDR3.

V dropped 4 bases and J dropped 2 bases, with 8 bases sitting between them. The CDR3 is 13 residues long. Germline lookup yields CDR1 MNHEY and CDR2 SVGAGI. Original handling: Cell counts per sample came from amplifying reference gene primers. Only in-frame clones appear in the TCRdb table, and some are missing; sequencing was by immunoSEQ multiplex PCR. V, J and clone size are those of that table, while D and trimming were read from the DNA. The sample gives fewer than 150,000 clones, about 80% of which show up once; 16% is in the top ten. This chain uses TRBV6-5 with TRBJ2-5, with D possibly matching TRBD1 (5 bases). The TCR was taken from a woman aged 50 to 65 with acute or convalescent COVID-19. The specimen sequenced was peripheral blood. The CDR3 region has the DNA TGTGCCAGCAGTTGGACATCTCAAGAGACCCAGTACTTC. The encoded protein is CASSWTSQETQYF.